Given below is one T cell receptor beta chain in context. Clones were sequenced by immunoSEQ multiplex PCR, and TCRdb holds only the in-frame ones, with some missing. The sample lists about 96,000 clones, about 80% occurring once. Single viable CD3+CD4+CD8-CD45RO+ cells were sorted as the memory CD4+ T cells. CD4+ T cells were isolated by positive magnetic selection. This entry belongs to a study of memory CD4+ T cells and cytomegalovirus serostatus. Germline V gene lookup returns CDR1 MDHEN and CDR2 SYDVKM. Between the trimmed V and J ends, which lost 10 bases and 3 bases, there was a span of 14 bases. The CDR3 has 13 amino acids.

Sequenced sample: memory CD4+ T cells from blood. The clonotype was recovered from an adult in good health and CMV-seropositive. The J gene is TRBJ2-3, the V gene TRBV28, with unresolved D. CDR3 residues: CAILAGLTDTQYF. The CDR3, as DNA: TGTGCCATCCTTGCCGGGCTTACAGATACGCAGTATTTT.